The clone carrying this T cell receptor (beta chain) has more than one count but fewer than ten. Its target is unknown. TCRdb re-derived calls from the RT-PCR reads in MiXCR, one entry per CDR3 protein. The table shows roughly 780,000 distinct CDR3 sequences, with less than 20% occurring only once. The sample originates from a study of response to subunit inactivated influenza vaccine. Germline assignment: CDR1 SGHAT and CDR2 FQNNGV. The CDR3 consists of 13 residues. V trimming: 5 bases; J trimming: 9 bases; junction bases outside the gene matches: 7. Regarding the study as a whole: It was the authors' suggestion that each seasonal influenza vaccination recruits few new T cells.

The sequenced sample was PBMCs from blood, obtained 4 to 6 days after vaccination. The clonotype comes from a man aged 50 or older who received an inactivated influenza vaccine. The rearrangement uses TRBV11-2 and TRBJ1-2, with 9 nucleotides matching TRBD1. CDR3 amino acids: CASSRVDRGRYTF. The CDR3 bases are TGTGCCAGCAGCCGGGTGGACAGGGGACGCTACACCTTC.